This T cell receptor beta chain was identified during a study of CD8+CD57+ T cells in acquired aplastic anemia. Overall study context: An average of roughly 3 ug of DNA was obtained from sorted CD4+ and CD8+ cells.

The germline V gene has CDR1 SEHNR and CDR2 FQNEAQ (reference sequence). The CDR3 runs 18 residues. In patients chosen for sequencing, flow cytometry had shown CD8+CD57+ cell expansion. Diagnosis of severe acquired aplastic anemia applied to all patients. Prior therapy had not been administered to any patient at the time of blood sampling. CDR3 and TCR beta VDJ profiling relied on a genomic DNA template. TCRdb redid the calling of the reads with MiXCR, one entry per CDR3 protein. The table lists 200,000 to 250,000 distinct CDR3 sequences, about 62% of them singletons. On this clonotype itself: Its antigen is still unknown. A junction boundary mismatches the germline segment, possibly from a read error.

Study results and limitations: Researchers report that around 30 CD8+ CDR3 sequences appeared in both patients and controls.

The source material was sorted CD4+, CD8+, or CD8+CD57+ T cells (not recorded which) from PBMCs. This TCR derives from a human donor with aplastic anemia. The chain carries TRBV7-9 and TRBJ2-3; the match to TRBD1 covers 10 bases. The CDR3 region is CASGLQGTGVFGTDTQYF. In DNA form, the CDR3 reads TGTGCCAGCGGCTTACAGGGGACAGGGGTTTTTGGCACAGATACGCAGTATTTT.